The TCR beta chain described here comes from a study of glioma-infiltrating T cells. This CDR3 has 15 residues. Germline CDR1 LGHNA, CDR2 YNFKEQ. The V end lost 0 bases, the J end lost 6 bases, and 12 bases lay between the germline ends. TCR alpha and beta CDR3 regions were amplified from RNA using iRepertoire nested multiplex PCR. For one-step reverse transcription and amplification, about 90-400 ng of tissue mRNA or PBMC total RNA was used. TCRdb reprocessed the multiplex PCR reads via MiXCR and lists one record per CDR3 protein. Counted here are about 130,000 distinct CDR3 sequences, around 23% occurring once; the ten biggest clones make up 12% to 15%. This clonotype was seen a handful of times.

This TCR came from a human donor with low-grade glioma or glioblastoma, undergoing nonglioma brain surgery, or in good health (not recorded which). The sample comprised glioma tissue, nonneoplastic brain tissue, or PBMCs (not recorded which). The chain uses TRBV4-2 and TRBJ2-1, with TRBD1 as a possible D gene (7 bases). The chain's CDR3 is CASSQEGRDSNEQFF. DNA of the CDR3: TGTGCCAGCAGCCAAGAGGGGCGGGACAGCAATGAGCAGTTCTTC.